This TCR beta chain originates from a study of cytomegalovirus exposure and HLA in healthy donors. This clone has a handful of counts. As yet, its antigen is unknown. Trimming shortened V by 0 bases and J by 4 bases, and 10 bases separated the two germline ends. CDR1 SGHRS and CDR2 YFSETQ come from the germline V gene. The CDR3 is made up of 14 amino acids. The PCR was carried out with 60 Vbeta primers and 13 Jbeta primers. Profiled with immunoSEQ multiplex PCR; TCRdb holds only in-frame clones, not every one. The sample contains 140,000 to 150,000 clones, around a tenth of which appear only once. Findings of the study overall: Associated with HLA alleles at 0.05 false discovery rate in a later analysis were 16,951 TCR beta sequences. Researchers catalogued around 150 TCR beta chains as cytomegalovirus-associated.

The sequenced sample was PBMCs. The chain links TRBV5-1 to TRBJ1-1; no clear D gene. The TCR originated in a man over 45 in good health and CMV-seronegative. The CDR3, as DNA: TGCGCCAGCAGCTTGGGTGCGGGCAGCACTGAAGCTTTCTTT. This gives the protein CASSLGAGSTEAFF.